These 5 T cell receptor beta chains share one sample of origin, sequenced in a study of blood T cells in healthy people across ages. Combining a sample-barcoded 5' primer with a J-beta primer mix, a second PCR ran for about 7 to 12 cycles. TCRdb re-derived calls from the 5' RACE reads in MiXCR, one entry per CDR3 protein. The sample holds about 570,000 distinct CDR3 sequences, 25% to 30% seen once. Sequenced material: blood. The receptors stem from an older woman in good health.

This chain links TRBV20-1 with TRBJ1-2; D is unresolved. The CDR3 extends over 16 amino acids. Germline CDR1 is DFQATT and CDR2 is SNEGSKA (reference sequence). Deletions cut 2 bases from V and 6 bases from J, with 22 bases between. The DNA for the CDR3 is TGCAGTGCTAGACCCCCTTCCCCCGGGCTTAGCGATGGCTACACCTTC. Translating gives CSARPPSPGLSDGYTF.

This clonotype was seen a few times. The CDR3 DNA follows: TGTGCCAGCTCACCACCGGCGGGTTTGGGTGAAAAACTGTTTTTT. The encoded protein is CASSPPAGLGEKLFF. J is TRBJ1-4 and V is TRBV18; D gene ambiguous. The germline V gene has CDR1 KGHSH and CDR2 LQKENI. The CDR3 length is 15 residues. V was trimmed by 0 bases and J by 7 bases, leaving 12 bases between them.

This clonotype has ten or more counts. CDR3 sequence reads: CASSFKANSPLHF. As DNA, the CDR3 is TGTGCCAGCAGCTTTAAGGCTAATTCACCCCTCCACTTT. The chain joins TRBV7-2 to TRBJ1-6; no clear D gene. Germline V gene data show CDR1 as SGHTA and CDR2 as FQGNSA. Trimming removed 3 bases from V and 6 bases from J, with 6 bases in between. The CDR3 contains 13 residues. Complete variable domain (other parts from reference TRBV7-2 and TRBJ1-6): GAGVSQSPSNKVTEKGKDVELRCDPISGHTALYWYRQSLGQGLEFLIYFQGNSAPDKSGLPSDRFSAERTGGSVSTLTIQRTQQEDSAVYLCASSFKANSPLHFGNGTRLTVT.

The chain combines TRBV4-2 with TRBJ2-3; D might be TRBD2 (5 bases). Trimming removed 4 bases from V and 3 bases from J, with 14 bases in between. Germline V gene data show CDR1 as LGHNA and CDR2 as YNFKEQ. The CDR3 spans 15 residues. CDR3 bases: TGTGCCAGCAGCCGATACAACTCGGGAACAGATACGCAGTATTTT. It is translated as CASSRYNSGTDTQYF.

V and J are TRBV5-1 and TRBJ2-3; TRBD2 agrees at 9 bases. V lost 4 bases and J lost 0; bases outside the gene matches: 15. This CDR3 comprises 19 residues. Germline assignment: CDR1 SGHRS and CDR2 YFSETQ. CDR3 DNA: TGCGCCAGCAGCCCCTTCGGGGGACTAGCCTCCGCGAGCACAGATACGCAGTATTTT. Amino acids: CASSPFGGLASASTDTQYF.